One and the same sample provided the 30 T cell receptor beta chains below, sequenced in a study of cytomegalovirus exposure and HLA in healthy donors. Repertoires were generated with immunoSEQ multiplex PCR, while TCRdb's copy carries only in-frame clones and drops some. The sample has about 65,000 clones, approximately 96% seen once. The sequenced sample consisted of PBMCs. The receptors shown here come from a man in his late teens or twenties in good health and CMV-seropositive.

The chain uses TRBV5-8 and TRBJ1-1; possible D gene TRBD1, 6 bases. Germline V gene lookup returns CDR1 SGHTS and CDR2 YDEGEE. The length of the CDR3 is 16 residues. V was cut by 7 bases and J by 3 bases, with 22 bases left in between. DNA of the CDR3: TGTGCCAGCCCCGCCCCGGGGGGGGGCCTTTACACTGAAGCTTTCTTT. This encodes CASPAPGGGLYTEAFF.

The chain joins TRBV10-3 to TRBJ2-5; 8 bases fit TRBD2. Trimming removed 2 bases from V and 5 bases from J; junction bases left unmatched: 4. Germline assignment: CDR1 ENHRY and CDR2 SYGVKD. The CDR3 sequence is 14 residues long. In nucleotides, the CDR3 is TGTGCCATCAGTGAGGCGGGACTAGTGGAGACCCAGTACTTC. This codes for CAISEAGLVETQYF.

The genes are TRBV19 and TRBJ1-1, with D unclear. Per the germline V gene, CDR1 is LNHDA and CDR2 is SQIVND (reference sequence). V was trimmed by 5 bases and J by 6 bases, leaving 10 bases between them. CDR3 length equals 12 residues. Here the CDR3 reads CASSYPRAEAFF. As DNA, the CDR3 is TGTGCCAGTAGTTACCCCCGGGCTGAAGCTTTCTTT.

V gene TRBV7-3 combines with J gene TRBJ2-6; D gene ambiguous. The CDR3 is made up of 15 amino acids. Germline-derived CDR1 and CDR2 are SGHTA and FQGTGA. The ends were cut back, 2 bases at V and 1 base at J, with 6 bases in the middle. The CDR3 bases are TGTGCCAGCAGCTTAGAGAGGTCTGGGGCCAACGTCCTGACTTTC. The encoded protein is CASSLERSGANVLTF.

This clone was observed once. In DNA form, the CDR3 reads TGTGCCAGCAGCTTGGACAGGGTGGCCGGGGAGCTGTTTTTT. As protein: CASSLDRVAGELFF. The chain carries TRBV7-2 and TRBJ2-2; TRBD1 matches 8 bases. CDR3 length: 14 residues. V shed 3 bases, J shed 6 bases, and the junction held 3 bases outside the gene matches. Germline assignment: CDR1 SGHTA and CDR2 FQGNSA.

The chain links TRBV27 to TRBJ1-5; weak D call: TRBD1 (6 bases). V gave up 2 bases and J gave up 6 bases, with 14 bases separating them. The CDR3 totals 15 residues. Germline values: CDR1 MNHEY, CDR2 SMNVEV (reference sequence). This CDR3 reads CASSLEGGVGQPQHF. The CDR3 DNA reads TGTGCCAGCAGTTTAGAAGGGGGAGTGGGTCAGCCCCAGCATTTT.

This CDR3 is CASSESLAGDNEQFF. CDR3 bases: TGTGCCAGCAGTGAATCCCTAGCGGGAGACAATGAGCAGTTCTTC. The rearrangement joins TRBV25-1 to TRBJ2-1; 10 bases fit TRBD2. V lost 1 base, J lost 5 bases, and 2 bases stayed unmatched. This CDR3 has 15 residues. Germline assignment: CDR1 MGHDK and CDR2 SYGVNS.

The table lists this clone with a count of one. The DNA of the CDR3 is TGTGCCAGCAGCACACAATACAGGGGTGCTTTCGGCTACACCTTC. Its translation is CASSTQYRGAFGYTF. The rearrangement links TRBV7-9 to TRBJ1-2; 7 nucleotides match TRBD1. After removal of 5 bases from V and 8 bases from J, the junction contained 14 bases not matched to a gene. This CDR3 is built from 15 residues. Germline values: CDR1 SEHNR, CDR2 FQNEAQ (reference sequence).

The chain uses TRBV11-3 and TRBJ1-2; D uncertain. CDR1 and CDR2 (germline): SGHNT, YENEEA. The CDR3 loop spans 15 amino acids. Trimming stripped 5 bases from V and 3 bases from J, with 16 bases between. The CDR3 nucleotides read TGTGCCAGCAGCCCAGGTCGGGGTTCTGACTATGGCTACACCTTC. Translating it yields CASSPGRGSDYGYTF.

As DNA, the CDR3 is TGTGCCAGCAGCCCCAATCAGGGGACCGGGGAGCTGTTTTTT. Amino acid sequence: CASSPNQGTGELFF. The chain joins TRBV7-2 to TRBJ2-2, with D possibly TRBD1 on 6 matching bases. The V gene lost 5 bases and the J gene lost 5 bases, with 12 bases spanning the gap. There are 14 residues in the CDR3. The germline V gene encodes CDR1 SGHTA and CDR2 FQGNSA.

The chain carries TRBV4-1 and TRBJ2-7, with D maybe TRBD1 (6 bases). Germline loops: CDR1 MGHRA, CDR2 YSYEKL. The CDR3 has 15 residues. V lost 1 base, J lost 2 bases, and 12 bases lay in between. The CDR3 DNA sequence: TGCGCCAGCAGCCAAGGCATGGACAGAGCCTACGAGCAGTACTTC. Its translation: CASSQGMDRAYEQYF.

This chain joins TRBV27 and TRBJ1-2; TRBD1 matches 12 bases. Trimming cost V 2 bases and J 4 bases; bases outside gene matches: 11. The CDR3 has 18 amino acids. Germline CDR1 and CDR2: MNHEY and SMNVEV (reference sequence). CDR3 in amino acids: CASSLTPGQGAHLYGYTF. The CDR3 DNA follows: TGTGCCAGCAGTTTAACTCCGGGACAGGGGGCGCATCTCTATGGCTACACCTTC.

The chain has TRBV4-2 and TRBJ1-2; the D is unclear. The CDR3 totals 15 residues. Between the trimmed V and J ends, which lost 0 bases and 4 bases, there was a span of 12 bases. Germline V gives CDR1 LGHNA, CDR2 YNFKEQ. The CDR3 DNA reads as TGTGCCAGCAGCCAAGAGATCCAGAGGTTCTATGGCTACACCTTC. This sequence encodes CASSQEIQRFYGYTF.

The chain employs TRBV27 and TRBJ1-5; TRBD1 matches at 9 bases. The CDR3 runs 13 residues. The germline V gene encodes CDR1 MNHEY and CDR2 SMNVEV (reference sequence). Trimming cost V 4 bases and J 6 bases; bases outside gene matches: 1. CDR3 coding DNA: TGTGCCAGCAGTTACAGGGGGCCTCAGCCCCAGCATTTT. This sequence encodes CASSYRGPQPQHF.

The table lists this clone with a count of one. The rearrangement uses TRBV19 and TRBJ1-1; a possible D gene is TRBD1 (5 bases). The V gene lost 4 bases and the J gene lost 4 bases, with 10 bases spanning the gap. Germline CDR1 reads LNHDA; CDR2 reads SQIVND (reference sequence). The CDR3 loop spans 13 amino acids. The chain's CDR3 is CASSRQFRTEAFF. CDR3 sequence (DNA): TGTGCCAGTAGTAGACAGTTCCGCACTGAAGCTTTCTTT.

The chain is built from TRBV19 and TRBJ2-3; 9 nucleotides match TRBD2. The germline gives CDR1 LNHDA, CDR2 SQIVND (reference sequence). The CDR3 runs 13 residues. CDR3 in amino acids: CASRTSGTDTQYF. Written as DNA, the CDR3 is TGTGCGTCAAGGACTAGCGGCACAGATACGCAGTATTTT.

The chain joins TRBV7-9 to TRBJ2-7; TRBD1 agrees at 11 bases. Germline CDR1 SEHNR, CDR2 FQNEAQ (reference sequence). V was clipped by 5 bases and J by 2 bases; unmatched bases: 17. CDR3 size: 19 residues. CDR3 sequence (DNA): TGTGCCAGCAGCCCAGGGGTCAGGACAGGGGGCAGTTCCCCCTACGAGCAGTACTTC. This sequence encodes CASSPGVRTGGSSPYEQYF.

The chain uses TRBV2 and TRBJ2-2, with 8 bases matching TRBD1. The germline V gene has CDR1 SNHLY and CDR2 FYNNEI. With V trimmed by 6 bases and J by 5 bases, 14 bases remained unmatched. The CDR3 contains 17 residues. The CDR3 reads CASSAQLGRGHTGELFF. For the CDR3, the DNA is TGTGCCAGCAGCGCCCAATTGGGCAGGGGGCATACCGGGGAGCTGTTTTTT.

V and J are TRBV28 and TRBJ1-1, with D hard to call. V was pared by 6 bases and J by 1 base, with 18 bases between. The V gene's germline CDR1 is MDHEN and CDR2 SYDVKM. This CDR3 has 16 amino acids. The CDR3 sequence: CASRTDPGEGNTEAFF. DNA of the CDR3: TGTGCCAGCAGGACCGATCCGGGAGAAGGGAACACTGAAGCTTTCTTT.

The chain has TRBV27 and TRBJ2-7; D uncertain. CDR1 is MNHEY, CDR2 SMNVEV, per germline (reference sequence). The V gene lost 5 bases and the J gene lost 0 bases, with 17 bases spanning the gap. The CDR3 loop spans 16 amino acids. Here the CDR3 reads CASSPKSRLRSYEQYF. The CDR3 DNA follows: TGTGCCAGCAGTCCCAAATCGCGCCTCCGCTCCTACGAGCAGTACTTC.

V usage is TRBV2 and J usage is TRBJ1-3; D gene ambiguous. In germline, CDR1 is SNHLY, CDR2 FYNNEI. The CDR3 runs 15 residues. The V and J ends lost 2 bases and 0 bases respectively, with 8 bases between them. Here the CDR3 reads CASSEMGSSGNTIYF. For the CDR3, the DNA is TGTGCCAGCAGTGAAATGGGGAGCTCTGGAAACACCATATATTTT.

The chain employs TRBV11-1 and TRBJ2-3; possible D gene TRBD1, 7 bases. The CDR3 is made up of 15 amino acids. CDR1 is SGHAT and CDR2 is FQDESV in the germline V gene (reference sequence). The ends were cut back, 5 bases at V and 5 bases at J, with 17 bases in the middle. The CDR3 is CASSGPGGYQDTQYF. The CDR3 region has the DNA TGTGCCAGCAGCGGTCCAGGGGGGTATCAAGATACGCAGTATTTT. Drawing the rest from reference TRBV11-1 and TRBJ2-3, the complete variable domain is EAEVAQSPRYKITEKSQAVAFWCDPISGHATLYWYRQILGQGPELLVQFQDESVVDDSQLPKDRFSAERLKGVDSTLKIQPAELGDSAMYLCASSGPGGYQDTQYFGPGTRLTVL.

V usage is TRBV5-8 and J usage is TRBJ2-1; TRBD1 matches at 7 bases. The V segment lost 4 bases and the J segment 7 bases; nucleotides outside the gene matches: 11. Germline V CDR1 and CDR2: SGHTS, YDEGEE. The CDR3 has 15 amino acids. For the CDR3, the DNA is TGTGCCAGCAGCCCCCCCTGGCCAGGGGGTAATGAGCAGTTCTTC. This translates into CASSPPWPGGNEQFF. The full variable domain, its missing parts supplied by reference TRBV5-8 and TRBJ2-1, is EAGVTQSPTHLIKTRGQQATLRCSPISGHTSVYWYQQALGLGLQFLLWYDEGEERNRGNFPPRFSGRQFPNYSSELNVNALELEDSALYLCASSPPWPGGNEQFFGPGTRLTVL.

The chain recombines TRBV5-6 with TRBJ1-1, with D maybe TRBD1 (5 bases). The V gene's germline CDR1 is SGHDT and CDR2 YYEEEE. V was trimmed by 1 base and J by 4 bases, leaving 11 bases between them. The CDR3 is 14 residues long. CDR3 sequence reads: CASSLSWGVTEAFF. Here the CDR3 DNA reads TGTGCCAGCAGCTTGTCTTGGGGGGTCACTGAAGCTTTCTTT.

The V gene is TRBV19, the J gene TRBJ2-1, with D perhaps TRBD2 (5 bases). From germline, CDR1 is LNHDA and CDR2 SQIVND (reference sequence). This CDR3 has 12 amino acids. Deletions cut 9 bases from V and 1 base from J, with 7 bases between. The CDR3 region has the DNA TGTGCCAGCGGGGATTCCTACAATGAGCAGTTCTTC. Translated, it gives CASGDSYNEQFF.

V and J are TRBV28 and TRBJ2-2, with D perhaps matching TRBD1 (6 bases). The CDR3 consists of 15 residues. Germline loops: CDR1 MDHEN, CDR2 SYDVKM. Trimming left V 5 bases short and J 3 bases short, with 13 bases between. CDR3 sequence reads: CASSAGTQHTGELFF. CDR3 nucleotides: TGTGCCAGCAGTGCCGGGACACAACACACCGGGGAGCTGTTTTTT.

This clone was detected once. V usage is TRBV9 and J usage is TRBJ1-1; weak D call: TRBD1 (5 bases). CDR3 length: 15 amino acids. Trimming left V 4 bases short and J 3 bases short, with 16 bases between. Germline-derived CDR1 and CDR2 are SGDLS and YYNGEE. The CDR3 sequence is CASSPGLGGYTEAFF. DNA of the CDR3: TGTGCCAGCAGCCCAGGTTTGGGGGGGTACACTGAAGCTTTCTTT. The full variable domain, its missing parts supplied by reference TRBV9 and TRBJ1-1, is DSGVTQTPKHLITATGQRVTLRCSPRSGDLSVYWYQQSLDQGLQFLIQYYNGEERAKGNILERFSAQQFPDLHSELNLSSLELGDSALYFCASSPGLGGYTEAFFGQGTRLTVV.

The V call is TRBV27, the J call TRBJ1-4; possible D gene TRBD1, 6 bases. V lost 5 bases, J lost 8 bases, and 6 bases lay in between. From germline, CDR1 is MNHEY and CDR2 SMNVEV (reference sequence). The CDR3 is 11 amino acids. The CDR3 loop is CASSTGEKLFF. The CDR3 nucleotides are TGTGCCAGCAGTACAGGGGAAAAACTGTTTTTT.

The chain joins TRBV9 to TRBJ2-7; 7 bases align to TRBD1. V shed 0 bases, J shed 2 bases, and the junction held 5 bases outside the gene matches. The CDR3 contains 15 residues. Germline CDR1 and CDR2: SGDLS and YYNGEE. The CDR3 bases are TGTGCCAGCAGCGTAGCGTGGCAGGGGGCCTACGAGCAGTACTTC. Translated, it gives CASSVAWQGAYEQYF.

This CDR3 reads CASSQDLDRSYEQYF. CDR3 nucleotide sequence: TGCGCCAGCAGCCAAGATCTGGACAGATCCTACGAGCAGTACTTC. This rearrangement joins TRBV4-3 to TRBJ2-7; TRBD1 might be the D (6 bases). CDR3 length: 15 amino acids. From germline, CDR1 is LGHNA and CDR2 YSLEER. The V end was cut by 0 bases, the J end by 1 base, with 10 bases between.